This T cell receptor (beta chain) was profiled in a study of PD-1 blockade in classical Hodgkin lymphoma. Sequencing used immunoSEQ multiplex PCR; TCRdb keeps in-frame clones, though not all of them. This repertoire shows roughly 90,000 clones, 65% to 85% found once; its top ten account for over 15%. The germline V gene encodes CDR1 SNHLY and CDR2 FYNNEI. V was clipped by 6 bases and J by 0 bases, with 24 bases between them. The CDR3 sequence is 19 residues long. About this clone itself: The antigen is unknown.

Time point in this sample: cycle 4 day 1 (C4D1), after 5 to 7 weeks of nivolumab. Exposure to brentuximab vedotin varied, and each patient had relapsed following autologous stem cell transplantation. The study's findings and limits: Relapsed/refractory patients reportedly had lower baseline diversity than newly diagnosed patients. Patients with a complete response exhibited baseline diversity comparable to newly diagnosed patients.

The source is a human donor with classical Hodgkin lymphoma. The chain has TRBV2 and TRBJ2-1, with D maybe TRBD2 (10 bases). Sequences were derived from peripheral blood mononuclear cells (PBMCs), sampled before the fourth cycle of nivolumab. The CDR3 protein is CASSAGTGTSASSYNEQFF. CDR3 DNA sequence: TGTGCCAGCAGCGCCGGGACAGGGACTAGCGCGTCCTCCTACAATGAGCAGTTCTTC.